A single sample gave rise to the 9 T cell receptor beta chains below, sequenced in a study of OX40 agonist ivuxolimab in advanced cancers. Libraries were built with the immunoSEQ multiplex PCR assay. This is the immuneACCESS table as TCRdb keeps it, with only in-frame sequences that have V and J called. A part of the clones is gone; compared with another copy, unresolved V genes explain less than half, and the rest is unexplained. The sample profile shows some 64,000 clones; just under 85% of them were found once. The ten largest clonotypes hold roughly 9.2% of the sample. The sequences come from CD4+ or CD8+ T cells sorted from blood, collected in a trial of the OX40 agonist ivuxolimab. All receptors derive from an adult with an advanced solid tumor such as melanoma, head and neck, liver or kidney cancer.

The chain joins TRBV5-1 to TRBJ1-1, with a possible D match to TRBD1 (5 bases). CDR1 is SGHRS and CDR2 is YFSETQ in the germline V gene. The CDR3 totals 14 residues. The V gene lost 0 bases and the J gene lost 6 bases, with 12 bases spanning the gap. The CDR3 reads CASSLEGQGPEAFF. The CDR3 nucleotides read TGCGCCAGCAGCTTGGAGGGGCAGGGTCCTGAAGCTTTCTTT.

The CDR3 nucleotides read TGTGCCAGCTCACCAACCCAAGAGACCCAGTACTTC. This sequence encodes CASSPTQETQYF. V is TRBV18 and J is TRBJ2-5; D is unresolved. V was clipped by 2 bases and J by 1 base, with 2 bases between them. Germline V gene sequence: CDR1 KGHSH, CDR2 LQKENI. This CDR3 has 12 residues.

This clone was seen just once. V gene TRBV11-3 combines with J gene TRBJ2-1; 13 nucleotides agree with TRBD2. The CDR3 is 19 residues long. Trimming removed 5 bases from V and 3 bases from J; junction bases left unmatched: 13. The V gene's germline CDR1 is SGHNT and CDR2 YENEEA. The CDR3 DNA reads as TGTGCCAGCAGCCAAGCCGGGACTAGCGGGATAGGCTACTACAATGAGCAGTTCTTC. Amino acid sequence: CASSQAGTSGIGYYNEQFF.

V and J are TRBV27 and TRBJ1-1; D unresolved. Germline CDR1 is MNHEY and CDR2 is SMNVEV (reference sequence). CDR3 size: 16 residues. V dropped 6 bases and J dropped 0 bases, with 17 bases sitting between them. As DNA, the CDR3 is TGTGCCAGCAGGAACCTCCTCGGGGTCCTGAACACTGAAGCTTTCTTT. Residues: CASRNLLGVLNTEAFF.

The CDR3 protein is CASSLVTGTSGTDTQYF. As DNA, the CDR3 is TGCGCCAGCAGCTTGGTTACTGGGACTAGCGGGACAGATACGCAGTATTTT. This chain connects TRBV5-1 to TRBJ2-3; 12 nucleotides line up with TRBD2. CDR3 length: 17 amino acids. V lost 0 bases to trimming and J lost 3 bases; unmatched junction nucleotides: 5. Per germline, CDR1 SGHRS and CDR2 YFSETQ.

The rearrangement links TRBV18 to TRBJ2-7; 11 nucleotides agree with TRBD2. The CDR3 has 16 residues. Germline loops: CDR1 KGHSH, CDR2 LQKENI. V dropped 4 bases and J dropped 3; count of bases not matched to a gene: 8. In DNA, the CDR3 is TGTGCCAGCTCACGACTGGGACTAGCGGAAAACTACGAGCAGTACTTC. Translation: CASSRLGLAENYEQYF. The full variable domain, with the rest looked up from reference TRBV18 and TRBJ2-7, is NAGVMQNPRHLVRRRGQEARLRCSPMKGHSHVYWYRQLPEEGLKFMVYLQKENIIDESGMPKERFSAEFPKEGPSILRIQQVVRGDSAAYFCASSRLGLAENYEQYFGPGTRLTVT.

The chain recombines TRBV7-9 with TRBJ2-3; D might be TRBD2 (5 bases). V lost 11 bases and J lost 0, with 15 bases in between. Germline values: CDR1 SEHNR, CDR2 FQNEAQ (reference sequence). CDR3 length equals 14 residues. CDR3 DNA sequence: TGTGCCCGAGGCGGGCTCCTAAGCACAGATACGCAGTATTTT. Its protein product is CARGGLLSTDTQYF.

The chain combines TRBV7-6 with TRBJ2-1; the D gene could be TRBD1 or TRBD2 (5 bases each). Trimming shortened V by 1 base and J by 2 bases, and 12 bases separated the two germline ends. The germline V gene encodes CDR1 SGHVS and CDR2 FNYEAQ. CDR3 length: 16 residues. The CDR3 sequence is CASSLEALGPYNEQFF. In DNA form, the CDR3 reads TGTGCCAGCAGCTTAGAGGCTCTGGGACCCTACAATGAGCAGTTCTTC. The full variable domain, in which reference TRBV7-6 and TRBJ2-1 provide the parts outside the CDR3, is GAGVSQSPRYKVTKRGQDVALRCDPISGHVSLYWYRQALGQGPEFLTYFNYEAQQDKSGLPNDRFSAERPEGSISTLTIQRTEQRDSAMYRCASSLEALGPYNEQFFGPGTRLTVL.

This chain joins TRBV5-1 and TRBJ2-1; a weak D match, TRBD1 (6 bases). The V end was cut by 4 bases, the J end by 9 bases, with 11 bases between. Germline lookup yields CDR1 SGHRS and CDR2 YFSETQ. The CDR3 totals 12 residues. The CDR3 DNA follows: TGCGCCAGCAGCAACCAGGGGAGTGAGCAGTTCTTC. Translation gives CASSNQGSEQFF.